This TCR beta chain was sequenced during a study of response to subunit inactivated influenza vaccine. The CDR3 is made up of 15 amino acids. In germline, CDR1 is MNHEY, CDR2 SVGEGT. V was clipped by 9 bases and J by 6 bases; unmatched bases: 11. In TCRdb, the RT-PCR reads were re-called with MiXCR into one record per CDR3 protein. The data show roughly 570,000 distinct CDR3 sequences, around 15% seen once. The sequence was obtained from a man over 45 who received an inactivated influenza vaccine. This sample comprised PBMCs from blood, obtained about 13 days after vaccination. The rearrangement joins TRBV6-2 or TRBV6-3 to TRBJ2-2; the match to TRBD1 covers 9 bases. CDR3 sequence reads: CASVPVDRGAGELFF. In DNA form, the CDR3 reads TGTGCCAGTGTTCCGGTGGACAGGGGAGCCGGGGAGCTGTTTTTT.